This TCR beta chain was profiled in a study of long-term antiretroviral therapy in people with HIV. Study findings and constraints: Dating from about 2004 to 2018, the blood was possibly obtained under older ART regimens. Clones showing expansion before ART dominated the repertoire at all time points. Controls had broader CDR3 length ranges than HIV repertoires did.

The CDR3 is 13 amino acids. Per germline, CDR1 SGDLS and CDR2 YYNGEE. Trimming took 2 bases from V and 7 from J, leaving 10 bases between them. Until DNA extraction, the samples held between 1-10 million cryopreserved PBMC. Details on this clone: Its antigen is as yet unknown.

The libraries were made with immunoSEQ v3.0 at survey level. TCRdb's table, derived via immunoSEQ multiplex PCR, lists solely in-frame clones and lacks some. This table has tens of thousands of clones, over 75% appearing once. This TCR came from a man aged 18 to 30 with HIV. The sample in question was unsorted PBMCs, obtained 0.8 years before starting antiretroviral therapy. The chain employs TRBV9 and TRBJ1-5; no firm D call. This CDR3 is CASSVEGRQPQHF. In nucleotides, the CDR3 is TGTGCCAGCAGCGTGGAGGGAAGACAGCCCCAGCATTTT.